One T cell receptor (beta chain) is described in this entry. Its antigen is not identified. The sample belongs to a study of T cell repertoires and HLA-DP antigens. Study-level background: A couple of male donors and one female donor spanned ages 18-to-29 through 60-to-69.

Deep-resolution sequencing targeted approximately 200,000 T cell genomes in pre-culture CD4+ samples. Some clones are missing from TCRdb's copy, which holds only in-frame ones; the method was immunoSEQ multiplex PCR. Of about 73,000 clones detected, around 77% appear once; the ten largest clones hold 1.6%. The CDR3 extends over 14 amino acids. The germline gives CDR1 LNHDA, CDR2 SQIVND (reference sequence). V was clipped by 8 bases and J by 4 bases; unmatched bases: 5. Study conclusions and caveats: Against one allele, clones undetected before culture averaged about 40%; against the other, approximately 51%.

The sample comprised CD4+ T cells from PBMCs. The receptor was isolated from a man in his sixties in good health and CMV-seronegative. The chain joins TRBV19 to TRBJ2-6, with 7 bases that match TRBD2. The CDR3 nucleotides are TGTGCCAGTCAGGAGGGAGGGGGGGCCAACGTCCTGACTTTC. Its protein product is CASQEGGGANVLTF.